This passage covers 12 T cell receptor beta chains from one sample sequenced in a study of cytomegalovirus exposure and HLA in healthy donors. PCR was performed using 60 Vbeta and 13 Jbeta primers. This table comes from immunoSEQ multiplex PCR, and its TCRdb copy is limited to in-frame clones, with some not included. There are roughly 150,000 clones in the sample; 75% to 90% occur only once, and 1.2% lies in the top ten. Material for sequencing was PBMCs. The receptor set was obtained from a female donor in good health and CMV-seronegative.

This clone occurred once. V and J are TRBV9 and TRBJ1-1, with D perhaps matching TRBD1 (6 bases). The CDR3 runs 14 residues. Germline CDR1 SGDLS, CDR2 YYNGEE. V was clipped by 0 bases and J by 3 bases, with 9 bases between them. The CDR3 here is CASSVGTDHTEAFF. In DNA, the CDR3 is TGTGCCAGCAGCGTAGGGACAGACCACACTGAAGCTTTCTTT.

CDR3 in DNA: TGCGCCAGCAGTGTGCTGCCCGACAGGGGCCACGAGCAGTACTTC. Encoded protein: CASSVLPDRGHEQYF. V is TRBV10-1 and J is TRBJ2-7, with 8 nucleotides matching TRBD1. Germline V lookup: CDR1 WNHNN, CDR2 SYGVQD (reference sequence). The V and J ends lost 4 bases and 5 bases, in that order; junction bases with no gene match: 10. This CDR3 is built from 15 residues.

Here the CDR3 reads CASTPPWTGQETQYF. CDR3 nucleotides: TGTGCCAGCACCCCTCCATGGACAGGTCAAGAGACCCAGTACTTC. This chain links TRBV6-1 with TRBJ2-5, with 7 nucleotides matching TRBD1. The V gene end was trimmed by 7 bases and the J gene end by 2 bases; junction bases not matched to a gene: 10. CDR1 and CDR2 from the germline V gene are MNHNS and SASEGT. The CDR3 sequence is 15 residues long.

The rearrangement links TRBV30 to TRBJ2-1, with D possibly matching TRBD1 (5 bases). The CDR3 extends over 14 amino acids. Germline V gives CDR1 GTSNPN, CDR2 SVGIG (reference sequence). Deletions cut 0 bases from V and 4 bases from J, with 10 bases between. CDR3 loop: CAWSVETAYNEQFF. For the CDR3, the DNA is TGTGCCTGGAGTGTTGAGACAGCGTACAATGAGCAGTTCTTC. Full variable domain (rest looked up from reference TRBV30 and TRBJ2-1): SQTIHQWPATLVQPVGSPLSLECTVEGTSNPNLYWYRQAAGRGLQLLFYSVGIGQISSEVPQNLSASRPQDRQFILSSKKLLLSDSGFYLCAWSVETAYNEQFFGPGTRLTVL.

This clone was counted a single time. V is TRBV19 and J is TRBJ1-5; possibly TRBD1 for D (5 bases). In germline, CDR1 is LNHDA, CDR2 SQIVND (reference sequence). The CDR3 contains 13 residues. The V and J ends lost 10 bases and 1 base respectively, with 11 bases between them. CDR3 region: CATTDRSNQPQHF. Here the CDR3 DNA reads TGTGCCACCACCGACAGAAGCAATCAGCCCCAGCATTTT.

The chain is built from TRBV6-6 and TRBJ1-4; tentatively, D is TRBD1 (6 bases). The CDR3 extends over 14 amino acids. Trimming shortened V by 2 bases and J by 4 bases, and 8 bases separated the two germline ends. Germline V lookup: CDR1 MNHNY, CDR2 SVGAGI (reference sequence). CDR3 loop: CASSYDRLNEKLFF. The CDR3 DNA follows: TGTGCCAGCAGTTACGACAGGCTTAATGAAAAACTGTTTTTT.

The chain combines TRBV15 with TRBJ2-6; D uncertain. The CDR3 consists of 15 residues. V shed 1 base and J shed 4 bases, with 8 bases lying between them. Germline CDR1 and CDR2: LNHNV and YYDKDF (reference sequence). CDR3 bases: TGTGCCACCAGCAGAGGGGCAGCCGGGGCCAACGTCCTGACTTTC. Translating it yields CATSRGAAGANVLTF.

CDR3 loop: CASSRQGQNEQYF. In DNA form, the CDR3 reads TGTGCCAGCAGTCGACAGGGGCAGAACGAGCAGTACTTC. V and J are TRBV6-1 and TRBJ2-7, with 8 bases matching TRBD1. Germline values: CDR1 MNHNS, CDR2 SASEGT. Trimming took 5 bases from V and 5 from J; bases not matched to a gene: 5. The length of the CDR3 is 13 residues.

The genes are TRBV5-1 and TRBJ2-5, with 11 positions matching TRBD1. The CDR3 extends over 16 amino acids. J lost 1 base, V lost 4 bases, and 6 bases had no gene match. CDR1 and CDR2 (germline): SGHRS, YFSETQ. This CDR3 is CASSGGDRGFQETQYF. CDR3 nucleotides: TGCGCCAGCAGCGGGGGGGACAGGGGGTTCCAAGAGACCCAGTACTTC.

V and J are TRBV5-1 and TRBJ1-4; possible D gene TRBD1, 5 bases. V gave up 0 bases and J gave up 0 bases, with 6 bases separating them. The CDR3 extends over 15 amino acids. Germline CDR1 reads SGHRS; CDR2 reads YFSETQ. The CDR3 spells CASSLGGATNEKLFF. In nucleotides, the CDR3 is TGCGCCAGCAGCTTGGGGGGGGCAACTAATGAAAAACTGTTTTTT.

The chain combines TRBV6-5 with TRBJ2-2, with TRBD1 matching 9 bases. V gave up 4 bases and J gave up 1 base; unmatched junction bases: 1. The CDR3 is 15 amino acids. Germline CDR1 reads MNHEY; CDR2 reads SVGAGI. For the CDR3, the DNA is TGTGCCAGCAGTTGGGACAGGGTGAACACCGGGGAGCTGTTTTTT. Translation gives CASSWDRVNTGELFF.

The J gene is TRBJ1-5, the V gene TRBV5-1, with 8 bases that match TRBD1. V dropped 0 bases and J dropped 2; count of bases not matched to a gene: 1. The germline gives CDR1 SGHRS, CDR2 YFSETQ. The CDR3 is made up of 15 amino acids. The CDR3 sequence is CASSLAGGGNQPQHF. CDR3 in DNA: TGCGCCAGCAGCTTGGCAGGGGGCGGCAATCAGCCCCAGCATTTT. Supplemented by reference TRBV5-1 and TRBJ1-5, the full variable domain reads KAGVTQTPRYLIKTRGQQVTLSCSPISGHRSVSWYQQTPGQGLQFLFEYFSETQRNKGNFPGRFSGRQFSNSRSEMNVSTLELGDSALYLCASSLAGGGNQPQHFGDGTRLSIL.